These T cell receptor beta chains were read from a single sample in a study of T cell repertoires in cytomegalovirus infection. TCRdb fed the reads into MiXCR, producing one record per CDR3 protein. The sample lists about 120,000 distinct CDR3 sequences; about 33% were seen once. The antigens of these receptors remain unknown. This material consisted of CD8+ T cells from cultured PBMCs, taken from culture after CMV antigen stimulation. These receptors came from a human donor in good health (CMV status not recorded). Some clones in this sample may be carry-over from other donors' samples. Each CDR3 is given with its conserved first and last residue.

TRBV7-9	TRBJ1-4	CASSSADRGPTNEKLFF
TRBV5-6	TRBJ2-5	CASSFRGLETQYF
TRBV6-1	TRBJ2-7	CATLSPGTGQQYF
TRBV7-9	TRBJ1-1	CASSFSMNTEAFF
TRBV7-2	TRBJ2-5	CASSLGRGGGETQYF
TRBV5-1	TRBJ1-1	CASSLDRGRTEAFF
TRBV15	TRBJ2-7	CATSSRGSYEQYF
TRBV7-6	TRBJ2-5	CASSLLGGQGGETQYF
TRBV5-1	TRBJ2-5	CASSHGTGGAETQYF
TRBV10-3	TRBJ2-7	CAISGQGPYEQYF
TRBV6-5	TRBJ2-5	CASNPGTSGGRAAETQYF
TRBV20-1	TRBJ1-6	CSARQAALSSYNSPLHF
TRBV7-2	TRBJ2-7	CASSFSGGGESYYEQYF
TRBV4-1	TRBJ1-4	CASSQGTSFLGEKLFF
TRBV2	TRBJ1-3	CASSEAEVLAGNTIYF
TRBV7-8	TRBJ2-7	CASSLGLQPTYEQYF
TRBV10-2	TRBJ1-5	CASSSTMGSNQPQHF
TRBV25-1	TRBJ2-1	CASSDRSQFF
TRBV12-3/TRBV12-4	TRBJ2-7	CASSFAPNSDLGPYEQYF
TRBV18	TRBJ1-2	CASSRRQGGDGYTF
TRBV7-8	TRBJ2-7	CASSLAGGISYEQYF
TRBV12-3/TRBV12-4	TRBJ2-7	CASSFGQYEQYF
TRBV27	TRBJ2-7	CASSSGSDEQYF
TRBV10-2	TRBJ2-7	CASKTTSGTYEQYF
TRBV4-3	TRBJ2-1	CASSLGTSGELPYNEQFF
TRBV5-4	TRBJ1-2	CASSDRTGPAYYGYTF
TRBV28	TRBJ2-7	CASSSTRDRERSYEQYF
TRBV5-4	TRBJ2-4	CASSLEASKNIQYF
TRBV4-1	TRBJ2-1	CASSQGPRLADEQFF
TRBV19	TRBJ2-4	CASSIMAKNIQYF
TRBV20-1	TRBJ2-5	CSARRRGLRETQYF
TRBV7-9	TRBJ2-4	CASSFGTSGNIQYF
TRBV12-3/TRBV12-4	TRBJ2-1	CASSVVRGYNEQFF
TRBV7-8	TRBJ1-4	CASRSDVGRSNEKLFF
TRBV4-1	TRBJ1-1	CASSQVRTTEAFF
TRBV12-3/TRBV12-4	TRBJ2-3	CASSFIAGKSTDTQYF
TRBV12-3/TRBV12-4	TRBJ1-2	CASSPISGTAVDGYTF
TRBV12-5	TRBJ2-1	CASGLSENNEQFF
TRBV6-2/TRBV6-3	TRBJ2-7	CASSSAPWGQYF
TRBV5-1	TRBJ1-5	CASSPGVGSYQPQHF
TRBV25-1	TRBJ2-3	CASSGTASTDTQYF
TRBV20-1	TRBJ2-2	CSARDPVYALTGELFF
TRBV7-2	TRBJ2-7	CASSPPAPGLINEQYF
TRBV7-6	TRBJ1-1	CASSQPPFSDTEAFF
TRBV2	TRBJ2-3	CASSEGQGHTDTQYF
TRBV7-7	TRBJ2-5	CASSPNRGDYETQYF
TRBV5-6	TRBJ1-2	CASSLVEDYGYTF
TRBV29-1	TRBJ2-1	CSVERESSYNEQFF
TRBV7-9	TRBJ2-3	CASSLVGQVQDTQYF
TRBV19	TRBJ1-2	CASSIPVTNYGYTF
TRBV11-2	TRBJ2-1	CASSIGQGDNEQFF
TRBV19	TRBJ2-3	CASSGWTGTSSTDTQYF
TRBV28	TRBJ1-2	CASSPSQTGVGGYTF